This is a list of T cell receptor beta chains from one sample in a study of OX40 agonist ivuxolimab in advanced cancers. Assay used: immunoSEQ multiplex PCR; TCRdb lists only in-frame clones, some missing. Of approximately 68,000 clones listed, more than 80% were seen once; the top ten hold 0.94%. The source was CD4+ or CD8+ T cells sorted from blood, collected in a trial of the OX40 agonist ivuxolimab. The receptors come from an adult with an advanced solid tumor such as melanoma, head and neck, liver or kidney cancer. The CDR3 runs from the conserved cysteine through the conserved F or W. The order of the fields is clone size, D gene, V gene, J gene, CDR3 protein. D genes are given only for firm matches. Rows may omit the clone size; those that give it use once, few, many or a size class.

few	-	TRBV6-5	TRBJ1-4	CASSYSPAPTNEKLFF
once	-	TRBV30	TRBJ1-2	CAWSVQVNYGYTF
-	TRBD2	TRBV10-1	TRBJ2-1	CASSLGLAGGINEQFF
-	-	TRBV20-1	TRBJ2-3	CSARVTDTQYF
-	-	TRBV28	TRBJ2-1	CASSSRDGRGNNEQFF
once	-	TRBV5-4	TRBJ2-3	CASSLEGPGTDTQYF
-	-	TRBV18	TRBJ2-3	CASSRLEGRDTQYF
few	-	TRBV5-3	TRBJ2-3	CARSWGVSTDTQYF
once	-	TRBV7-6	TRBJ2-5	CASSLVIGRRETQYF
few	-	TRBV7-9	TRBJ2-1	CASSPIWSRTRYNEQFF
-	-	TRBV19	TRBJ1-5	CASSMTSTGSNQPQHF
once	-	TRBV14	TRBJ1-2	CASSQRRTDLFGYTF
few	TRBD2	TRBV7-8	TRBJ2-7	CASSFSSGATGGEQYF
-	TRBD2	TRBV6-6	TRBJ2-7	CASSYQRGGSYEQYF
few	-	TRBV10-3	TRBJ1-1	CAISVEPNTEAFF
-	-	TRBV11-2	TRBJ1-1	CASSLTRNTEAFF
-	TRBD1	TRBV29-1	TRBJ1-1	CSVNGQGLTEAFF
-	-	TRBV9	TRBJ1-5	CASSPPGVHNQPQHF
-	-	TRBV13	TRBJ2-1	CASSPATARMGNEQFF
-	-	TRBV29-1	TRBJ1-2	CSVEGSREDGYTF
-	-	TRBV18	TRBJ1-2	CASSPLSILSDTGAYGYTF
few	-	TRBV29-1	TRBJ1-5	CSVADGFLGNQPQHF
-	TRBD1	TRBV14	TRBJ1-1	CASRLSGGENTEAFF
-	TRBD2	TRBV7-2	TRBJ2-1	CASSSRAGGHLYNEQFF
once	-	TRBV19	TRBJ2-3	CASSILDSTDTQYF
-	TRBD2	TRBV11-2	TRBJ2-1	CASSSRTSGGASYNEQFF
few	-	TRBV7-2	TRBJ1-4	CASSPRPGFNEKLFF
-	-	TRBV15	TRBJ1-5	CATSRDNGRGQPQHF
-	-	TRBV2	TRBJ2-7	CASSPRGPYEQYF
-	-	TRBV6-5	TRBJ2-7	CASSYAGAGEQYF
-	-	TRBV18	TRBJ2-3	CASSPRGITTDTQYF
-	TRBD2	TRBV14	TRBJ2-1	CASSQLGGLEYNEQFF
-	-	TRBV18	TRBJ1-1	CASSLTTEAFF
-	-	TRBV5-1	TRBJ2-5	CASSLVGGKQTQYF
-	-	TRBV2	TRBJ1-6	CASSPRSNSPLHF
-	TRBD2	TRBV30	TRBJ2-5	CACTTTSGVGQETQYF
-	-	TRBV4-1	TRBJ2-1	CASSQGLATRYNEQFF
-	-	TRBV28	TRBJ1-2	CASRGNRASTIGYTF
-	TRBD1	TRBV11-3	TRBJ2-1	CASSLAQGARPNEQFF
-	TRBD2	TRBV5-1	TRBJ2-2	CASSAVAGAPGELFF
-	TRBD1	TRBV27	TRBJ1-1	CASSSPTGVGFAEAFF
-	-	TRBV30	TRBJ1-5	CAWSTTYNQPQHF
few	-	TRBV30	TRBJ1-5	CAWSVRRDSNQPQHF
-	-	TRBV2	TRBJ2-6	CASSEGQHSGANVLTF
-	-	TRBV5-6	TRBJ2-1	CASSYADSNEQFF
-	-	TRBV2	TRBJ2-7	CASRSRDYEQYF
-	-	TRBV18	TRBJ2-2	CASSRLAATANTGELFF
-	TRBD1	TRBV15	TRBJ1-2	CATSRDAGTGGNYGYTF
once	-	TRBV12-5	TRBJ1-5	CASGFLGNQPQHF
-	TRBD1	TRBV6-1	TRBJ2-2	CASSAFGTGSNTGELFF
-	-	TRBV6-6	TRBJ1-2	CASSYQPGNYGYTF
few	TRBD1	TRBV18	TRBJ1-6	CASSPAQGNSPLHF
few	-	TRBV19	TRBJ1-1	CASSPTLLQLNTEAFF